The present T cell receptor (beta chain) was sequenced within a study of CD8+ T cells in alopecia areata. Study findings and constraints: Resident alphabeta T cells of normal skin are also sequenced in scalp samples. Clonality was higher in lesional than normal scalp, especially in alopecia totalis/universalis.

Per the germline V gene, CDR1 is GTSNPN and CDR2 is SVGIG (reference sequence). The CDR3 loop spans 12 amino acids. V lost 4 bases, J lost 1 base, and 7 bases lay in between. Comment on this clone: The target antigen is unknown.

This sample's treatment: oral pan-JAK inhibitor, 5-10 mg twice daily. Isolated RNA was reverse transcribed into cDNA used as the sequencing template. Sequenced by immunoSEQ multiplex PCR; TCRdb stores in-frame clones only, minus some. This sample has 150,000 to 200,000 clones, with more than 50% found just once. The starting material was CD4+ T cells sorted from blood, obtained at week 24, from a patient treated with tofacitinib. The chain combines TRBV30 with TRBJ1-2; D gene unclear. This receptor was obtained from a human donor with alopecia areata. The CDR3 DNA reads as TGTGCCTGGATTGAGAGTAACTATGGCTACACCTTC. It yields the protein CAWIESNYGYTF.